Following are 30 T cell receptor beta chains from one sample sequenced in a study of cytomegalovirus exposure and HLA in healthy donors. The PCR contained 60 Vbeta and 13 Jbeta primers. Profiled with immunoSEQ multiplex PCR; TCRdb holds only in-frame clones, not every one. The sample consists of over 30,000 clones, roughly 60% of them appearing once. The sample comprised PBMCs. The receptors were gathered from a man aged 45-65 years in good health and CMV-seropositive.

The CDR3, as DNA: TGCAGCGTGCAGGGGGAGATTGACTATGGCTACACCTTC. Amino acids: CSVQGEIDYGYTF. This sequence joins TRBV29-1 and TRBJ1-2; TRBD1 agrees at 7 bases. The CDR3 runs 13 residues. Trimming removed 6 bases from V and 3 bases from J; junction bases left unmatched: 7. Germline V gene lookup returns CDR1 SQVTM and CDR2 ANQGSEA.

This chain uses TRBV30 with TRBJ2-7; 10 nucleotides agree with TRBD2. Germline V lookup: CDR1 GTSNPN, CDR2 SVGIG (reference sequence). J gave up 3 bases and V 1 base, and 3 bases lay outside the gene matches. The CDR3 extends over 14 amino acids. DNA for the CDR3: TGTGCCTGGAGTGGAAGCGGGAGGGTCTACGAGCAGTACTTC. This encodes CAWSGSGRVYEQYF.

This clone showed up just a few times. This chain links TRBV7-2 with TRBJ2-2; 9 nucleotides agree with TRBD1. CDR1 is SGHTA and CDR2 is FQGNSA in the germline V gene. The CDR3 extends over 14 amino acids. V shed 5 bases and J 8 bases; nucleotides not matched to a gene: 6. This CDR3 is CASSVQGARGELFF. CDR3 bases: TGTGCCAGCAGCGTACAGGGGGCGCGAGGGGAGCTGTTTTTT.

This chain joins TRBV4-3 and TRBJ2-2; TRBD2 is a possible D gene (6 bases). Trimming shortened V by 0 bases and J by 3 bases, and 17 bases separated the two germline ends. CDR1 and CDR2 (germline): LGHNA, YSLEER. The CDR3 sequence is 18 residues long. This CDR3 is CASSQDPSGGSYTGELFF. In nucleotides, the CDR3 is TGCGCCAGCAGCCAAGATCCCTCCGGGGGATCGTACACCGGGGAGCTGTTTTTT.

The genes are TRBV7-2 and TRBJ1-2; 7 bases are shared with TRBD1. There are 14 residues in the CDR3. V was clipped by 1 base and J by 2 bases; unmatched bases: 1. Germline CDR1 SGHTA, CDR2 FQGNSA. The CDR3 region has the DNA TGTGCCAGCAGCTTAGTGACAGGGAACTATGGCTACACCTTC. Amino acid sequence: CASSLVTGNYGYTF.

The chain has TRBV5-1 and TRBJ1-6; D possibly corresponds to TRBD1 (5 bases). Between the trimmed V and J ends, which lost 2 bases and 6 bases, there was a span of 9 bases. The V gene's germline CDR1 is SGHRS and CDR2 YFSETQ. This CDR3 region has 14 residues. The chain's CDR3 is CASSFDSTNSPLHF. The DNA of the CDR3 is TGCGCCAGCAGCTTTGACAGCACTAATTCACCCCTCCACTTT.

The chain is built from TRBV29-1 and TRBJ2-7; 7 bases align to TRBD1. The ends lost 3 bases at V and 7 bases at J; junction bases unmatched: 9. CDR3 size: 13 residues. CDR1 and CDR2 from the germline V gene are SQVTM and ANQGSEA. CDR3 nucleotide sequence: TGCAGCGTTGATGGGACAGACCCTAGGGAGCAGTACTTC. Its translation is CSVDGTDPREQYF.

The chain links TRBV30 to TRBJ2-7; 10 positions agree with TRBD2. Germline V gives CDR1 GTSNPN, CDR2 SVGIG (reference sequence). CDR3 size: 14 residues. Losses at the gene ends were 3 bases for V and 7 bases for J; bases not matched to a gene: 9. CDR3 residues: CAWSVGAGGWEQYF. The CDR3 DNA sequence: TGTGCCTGGAGCGTCGGAGCGGGGGGGTGGGAGCAGTACTTC. The whole variable domain, filled in from reference TRBV30 and TRBJ2-7, reads SQTIHQWPATLVQPVGSPLSLECTVEGTSNPNLYWYRQAAGRGLQLLFYSVGIGQISSEVPQNLSASRPQDRQFILSSKKLLLSDSGFYLCAWSVGAGGWEQYFGPGTRLTVT.

The chain uses TRBV10-3 and TRBJ1-2; TRBD1 aligns across 9 bases. The CDR3 loop spans 17 amino acids. Germline-derived CDR1 and CDR2 are ENHRY and SYGVKD. The V segment lost 2 bases and the J segment 3 bases; nucleotides outside the gene matches: 10. Here the CDR3 reads CAISELAGTGYDYGYTF. The CDR3 bases are TGTGCCATCAGTGAGCTGGCCGGGACAGGGTACGACTATGGCTACACCTTC.

This rearrangement joins TRBV30 to TRBJ1-2, with D unresolved. The germline V gene encodes CDR1 GTSNPN and CDR2 SVGIG (reference sequence). Trimming removed 2 bases at V and 5 bases at J, with 9 bases between. CDR3 length equals 12 residues. CDR3 loop: CAWSMGAYGYTF. DNA of the CDR3: TGTGCCTGGAGTATGGGCGCTTATGGCTACACCTTC.

V usage is TRBV5-1 and J usage is TRBJ2-3; D gene ambiguous. Deletions cut 0 bases from V and 0 bases from J, with 5 bases between. Per germline, CDR1 SGHRS and CDR2 YFSETQ. This CDR3 spans 14 amino acids. The CDR3 DNA reads TGCGCCAGCAGCTTGGGTCAGAGCACAGATACGCAGTATTTT. This encodes CASSLGQSTDTQYF. Drawing the rest from reference TRBV5-1 and TRBJ2-3, the complete variable domain is KAGVTQTPRYLIKTRGQQVTLSCSPISGHRSVSWYQQTPGQGLQFLFEYFSETQRNKGNFPGRFSGRQFSNSRSEMNVSTLELGDSALYLCASSLGQSTDTQYFGPGTRLTVL.

V is TRBV9 and J is TRBJ2-3; the D gene is possibly TRBD2 (5 bases). Trimming removed 4 bases at V and 7 bases at J, with 16 bases between. This CDR3 has 14 residues. The germline V gene encodes CDR1 SGDLS and CDR2 YYNGEE. In DNA, the CDR3 is TGTGCCAGCAGCCTCTGGGCGGGCGGAAATACGCAGTATTTT. Amino acid sequence: CASSLWAGGNTQYF.

The table lists this clone with a few counts. J is TRBJ1-2 and V is TRBV7-2, with 7 nucleotides matching TRBD1. V lost 4 bases and J lost 1; bases outside the gene matches: 6. This CDR3 spans 15 amino acids. Germline V CDR1 and CDR2: SGHTA, FQGNSA. The CDR3 loop reads CASSWTGGNNYGYTF. CDR3 in DNA: TGTGCCAGCAGCTGGACAGGAGGCAATAACTATGGCTACACCTTC.

The rearrangement joins TRBV20-1 to TRBJ2-7, with 8 bases aligning to TRBD1. The germline CDR1 and CDR2 sequences are DFQATT and SNEGSKA (reference sequence). This CDR3 region has 11 residues. After removal of 3 bases from V and 6 bases from J, the junction contained 1 base not matched to a gene. The CDR3 sequence: CSASTGGEQYF. In nucleotides, the CDR3 is TGCAGTGCTAGCACAGGGGGCGAGCAGTACTTC.

This rearrangement joins TRBV7-9 to TRBJ1-1; D uncertain. Germline assignment: CDR1 SEHNR and CDR2 FQNEAQ (reference sequence). This CDR3 comprises 13 residues. V was shortened by 5 bases and J by 7 bases, with 14 bases between the two germline ends. CDR3 in amino acids: CASSLSRSFEAFF. Here the CDR3 DNA reads TGTGCCAGCAGCCTATCCCGGAGTTTTGAAGCTTTCTTT.

The CDR3 nucleotides read TGCGCCAGCAGCTTGGCAGGGTCAGAGACCCAGTACTTC. The encoded protein is CASSLAGSETQYF. This chain joins TRBV5-1 and TRBJ2-5; TRBD1 might be the D (5 bases). The V gene lost 0 bases and the J gene lost 4 bases, with 7 bases spanning the gap. CDR1 and CDR2 (germline): SGHRS, YFSETQ. The CDR3 runs 13 residues.

V gene TRBV30 combines with J gene TRBJ2-3, with 10 bases aligning to TRBD2. Per the germline V gene, CDR1 is GTSNPN and CDR2 is SVGIG (reference sequence). J gave up 4 bases and V 1 base, and 5 bases lay outside the gene matches. The CDR3 extends over 15 amino acids. The CDR3: CAWSAASGGPDTQYF. The CDR3 DNA reads TGTGCCTGGAGTGCGGCTAGCGGGGGCCCAGATACGCAGTATTTT.

This clone was counted once. V usage is TRBV10-3 and J usage is TRBJ2-5; TRBD2 aligns across 14 bases. The J segment lost 4 bases and the V segment lost 4 bases, leaving 14 bases of the junction unmatched. Germline lookup yields CDR1 ENHRY and CDR2 SYGVKD. The CDR3 length is 19 residues. In DNA, the CDR3 is TGTGCCATCAGTGCGTCACCGGGACTAGCGGGAGTCAGTGGAGAGACCCAGTACTTC. Translation gives CAISASPGLAGVSGETQYF.

The sample holds a few counts of this clone. The chain carries TRBV29-1 and TRBJ1-1; maybe TRBD1 (6 bases). The CDR3 runs 13 residues. Trimming removed 7 bases from V and 0 bases from J, with 12 bases in between. Germline V gives CDR1 SQVTM, CDR2 ANQGSEA. CDR3 in DNA: TGCAGCGCCATGGGGGCTATGAACACTGAAGCTTTCTTT. Its translation: CSAMGAMNTEAFF.

This rearrangement joins TRBV30 to TRBJ2-1, with unresolved D. Germline CDR1 GTSNPN, CDR2 SVGIG (reference sequence). CDR3 length equals 13 residues. Trimming removed 0 bases at V and 7 bases at J, with 10 bases between. CDR3 sequence: CAWSVLGANEQFF. In DNA, the CDR3 is TGTGCCTGGAGTGTCCTAGGCGCTAATGAGCAGTTCTTC.

This chain uses TRBV9 with TRBJ2-5, with a weak D call TRBD1 (6 bases). V was pared by 3 bases and J by 4 bases, with 13 bases between. CDR3 length equals 14 residues. Germline loops: CDR1 SGDLS, CDR2 YYNGEE. The CDR3 protein is CASSAQGNRETQYF. CDR3 DNA sequence: TGTGCCAGCAGCGCACAGGGTAATCGAGAGACCCAGTACTTC.

The chain combines TRBV29-1 with TRBJ1-1; D is possibly TRBD1 (5 bases). V lost 4 bases and J lost 0, with 12 bases in between. This CDR3 is built from 14 residues. Germline loops: CDR1 SQVTM, CDR2 ANQGSEA. This CDR3 reads CSVVGASLNTEAFF. In DNA form, the CDR3 reads TGCAGCGTTGTAGGGGCATCCTTGAACACTGAAGCTTTCTTT.

This clone was counted a few times. The chain couples TRBV5-1 to TRBJ1-1; 11 positions match TRBD1. Germline CDR1 reads SGHRS; CDR2 reads YFSETQ. V lost 3 bases and J lost 10; bases outside the gene matches: 5. The length of the CDR3 is 13 residues. The CDR3, as DNA: TGCGCCAGCAGCTCGGGACAGGGGGGTAGAGCTTTCTTT. Its protein is CASSSGQGGRAFF. Using reference TRBV5-1 and TRBJ1-1 for the parts outside the CDR3, the full variable domain is KAGVTQTPRYLIKTRGQQVTLSCSPISGHRSVSWYQQTPGQGLQFLFEYFSETQRNKGNFPGRFSGRQFSNSRSEMNVSTLELGDSALYLCASSSGQGGRAFFGQGTRLTVV.

CDR3 sequence (DNA): TGCGCCAGCAGCTTGGAGGCCGGGAGATACAATGAGCAGTTCTTC. Translating gives CASSLEAGRYNEQFF. V and J are TRBV5-1 and TRBJ2-1; a weak D match, TRBD2 (6 bases). Germline CDR1 SGHRS, CDR2 YFSETQ. Trimming shortened V by 0 bases and J by 4 bases, and 11 bases separated the two germline ends. The CDR3 length is 15 residues. The full variable domain, in which reference TRBV5-1 and TRBJ2-1 provide the parts outside the CDR3, is KAGVTQTPRYLIKTRGQQVTLSCSPISGHRSVSWYQQTPGQGLQFLFEYFSETQRNKGNFPGRFSGRQFSNSRSEMNVSTLELGDSALYLCASSLEAGRYNEQFFGPGTRLTVL.

This chain joins TRBV9 and TRBJ1-5; D not resolved. Germline V CDR1 and CDR2: SGDLS, YYNGEE. The V end lost 4 bases, the J end lost 0 bases, and 11 bases lay between the germline ends. This CDR3 comprises 15 residues. The CDR3 bases are TGTGCCAGCAGCCTGGATGGGAGTAGCAATCAGCCCCAGCATTTT. Its protein is CASSLDGSSNQPQHF.

V gene TRBV7-2 combines with J gene TRBJ1-6; D call uncertain. Trimming stripped 6 bases from V and 9 bases from J, with 9 bases between. The CDR3 sequence is 12 residues long. CDR1 is SGHTA, CDR2 FQGNSA, per germline. The chain's CDR3 is CASRERSSPLHF. The CDR3 nucleotides read TGTGCCAGCAGGGAGAGGAGTTCACCCCTCCACTTT.

The V gene is TRBV14, the J gene TRBJ1-1, with no clear D. The CDR3 length is 12 residues. Trimming took off 4 bases at V and 11 bases at J, with 14 bases between the two ends. From germline, CDR1 is SGHDN and CDR2 FVKESK. The CDR3 sequence is CASSRASTGAFF. In DNA, the CDR3 is TGTGCCAGCAGCCGAGCGTCCACCGGGGCTTTCTTT.

The CDR3 bases are TGCAGCGTTGAGGGGCCTGGGGTCGATGAGCAGTTCTTC. Translating it yields CSVEGPGVDEQFF. The genes are TRBV29-1 and TRBJ2-1; a possible D gene is TRBD1 (5 bases). CDR1 and CDR2 (germline): SQVTM, ANQGSEA. V lost 3 bases, J lost 8 bases, and 14 bases lay in between. CDR3 size: 13 residues.

The V call is TRBV9, the J call TRBJ1-2; a possible D gene is TRBD1 (6 bases). The V gene lost 6 bases and the J gene lost 4 bases, with 16 bases spanning the gap. CDR3 length: 14 amino acids. From germline, CDR1 is SGDLS and CDR2 YYNGEE. This CDR3 reads CASTRKDRPYGYTF. For the CDR3, the DNA is TGTGCCAGCACCAGGAAAGACAGGCCCTATGGCTACACCTTC.

The J gene is TRBJ2-5, the V gene TRBV30; TRBD1 aligns across 7 bases. Trimming took 1 base from V and 3 from J; bases not matched to a gene: 5. Germline V gene data show CDR1 as GTSNPN and CDR2 as SVGIG (reference sequence). This CDR3 has 14 residues. CDR3 sequence (DNA): TGTGCCTGGAGTGGTTACAGGGGAGAAGAGACCCAGTACTTC. It specifies CAWSGYRGEETQYF.